A selection of T cell receptor beta chains follows, all from one sample in a study of cytomegalovirus exposure and HLA in healthy donors. Libraries were prepared by immunoSEQ multiplex PCR; TCRdb keeps only in-frame clonotypes and omits some of them. The data hold around 190,000 clones, with around 67% observed a single time. The sample consisted of PBMCs. These receptors were obtained from a woman between 25 and 40 years old in good health and CMV-seropositive. The CDR3 runs from the conserved cysteine through the conserved F or W. D genes are given only for firm matches. Size values are once, few and many counts, or a class for expanded clones, and some rows have none.

TRBJ2-7	TRBV10-3	NA	NA	TGTGCCATCAGTGATACTGGTGGTTACGAGCAGTACTTC	CAISDTGGYEQYF
TRBJ1-3	TRBV6-1	NA	NA	TGTGCCAGCAGTGAAGCGGGGTGGGGAGCCACCATATATTTT	CASSEAGWGATIYF
TRBJ2-7	TRBV5-1	NA	NA	TGCGCCAGCAGCTTGTTGGGCGGGGACAGCTCCTACGAGCAGTACTTC	CASSLLGGDSSYEQYF
TRBJ2-5	TRBV11-2	NA	NA	TGTGCCAGCAGCTTAGTTGGAGGGGCCTCCCAAGAGACCCAGTACTTC	CASSLVGGASQETQYF
TRBJ2-5	TRBV27	NA	NA	TGTGCCAGCAGTCCGCTTGGGGGGGGCGAGACCCAGTACTTC	CASSPLGGGETQYF
TRBJ1-5	TRBV5-1	NA	NA	TGCGCCAGCAGCTCGGGGGGGAATCAGCCCCAGCATTTT	CASSSGGNQPQHF
TRBJ1-6	TRBV27	NA	NA	TGTGCCAGCAGTTGGGGGGGAAGCTCCTATAATTCACCCCTCCACTTT	CASSWGGSSYNSPLHF
TRBJ2-3	TRBV27	few	TRBD2	TGTGCCAGCAGTCCCTACCAGCGGGAGGGCGGGGATACGCAGTATTTT	CASSPYQREGGDTQYF
TRBJ2-3	TRBV5-4	NA	NA	TGTGCCAGCAGCTTGAGAGGAGTGAGGGATACGCAGTATTTT	CASSLRGVRDTQYF
TRBJ2-3	TRBV7-2	once	NA	TGTGCCAGCAGCCCTCCGTGGCCGGGGACAGATACGCAGTATTTT	CASSPPWPGTDTQYF
TRBJ2-2	TRBV25-1	few	TRBD2	TGTGCCAGCAGTCCAGGACTAGCGGAAATGAACACCGGGGAGCTGTTTTTT	CASSPGLAEMNTGELFF
TRBJ2-7	TRBV27	NA	TRBD1	TGTGCCAGCAGTTTATATGCCGTAGTGACAGGGGCCCCCCGCGGCTACGAGCAGTACTTC	CASSLYAVVTGAPRGYEQYF
TRBJ2-7	TRBV6-5	NA	NA	TGTGCCAGCAGAGGAGGGGCGAGCGAGCAGTACTTC	CASRGGASEQYF
TRBJ1-4	TRBV28	NA	NA	TGTGCCAGCTCCACTCCCCCCACGGATGAAAAACTGTTTTTT	CASSTPPTDEKLFF
TRBJ2-3	TRBV5-6	few	NA	TGTGCCAGCAGCTTGAGGGGACACGGGGGGACAGATACGCAGTATTTT	CASSLRGHGGTDTQYF
TRBJ2-1	TRBV2	NA	TRBD1	TGTGCCAGCAGTGTAGGTCAACAGGGGTACAATGAGCAGTTCTTC	CASSVGQQGYNEQFF
TRBJ2-7	TRBV5-1	NA	NA	TGCGCCAGCAGCTCCGACAGCTACTACGAGCAGTACTTC	CASSSDSYYEQYF
TRBJ2-1	TRBV6-5	NA	TRBD2	TGTGCCAGCGGCGAGGCGGGAGGGCTAAATGAGCAGTTCTTC	CASGEAGGLNEQFF
TRBJ2-5	TRBV5-1	NA	NA	TGCGCCAGCAGCTCCAGAGGGCCGGAGACCCAGTACTTC	CASSSRGPETQYF
TRBJ1-1	TRBV6-5	few	NA	TGTGCCACCAAGGGGCTGTCCCTCATGAACACTGAAGCTTTCTTT	CATKGLSLMNTEAFF
TRBJ2-4	TRBV7-9	NA	NA	TGTGCCAGCAGTTCTACAGGGCGAACCAAAAACATTCAGTACTTC	CASSSTGRTKNIQYF
TRBJ2-5	TRBV2	NA	TRBD2	TGTGCCAGCAGACCTACTAGCGTACAAGAGACCCAGTACTTC	CASRPTSVQETQYF
TRBJ2-7	TRBV9	NA	TRBD2	TGTGCCAGCAGCAGGGGACTAGCGGCCCTGACTTCCTACGAGCAGTACTTC	CASSRGLAALTSYEQYF
TRBJ1-2	TRBV7-9	NA	NA	TGTTCCAGCAGCTTAGGGGAGAGAGGCTACACCTTC	CSSSLGERGYTF
TRBJ2-7	TRBV5-1	once	NA	TGCGCCAGCAGCCTTGGACTTCCCGGCGAGCAGTACTTC	CASSLGLPGEQYF
TRBJ1-1	TRBV5-5	NA	NA	TGTGCCAGCAGCCATATACAGAACACTGAAGCTTTCTTT	CASSHIQNTEAFF
TRBJ1-1	TRBV27	NA	NA	TGTGCCAGCAGTTTCCAGGTGAACACTGAAGCTTTCTTT	CASSFQVNTEAFF
TRBJ2-5	TRBV25-1	few	NA	TGTGCCAGCAGTGAGGGGCGGGGAGAAGAGACCCAGTACTTC	CASSEGRGEETQYF
TRBJ1-6	TRBV25-1	NA	NA	TGTGCCAGCAGTGAAACCTGGGGAGACACCCCCCTCCACTTT	CASSETWGDTPLHF
TRBJ2-3	TRBV11-2	NA	TRBD2	TGTGCCAGCAGCCCACCGGGACTAGCGGGAGGGCAGGGCACAGATACGCAGTATTTT	CASSPPGLAGGQGTDTQYF
TRBJ2-1	TRBV28	NA	NA	TGTGCCAGCAGCCCACGACTCGCCCTCTCCTACAATGAGCAGTTCTTC	CASSPRLALSYNEQFF
TRBJ1-5	TRBV19	NA	TRBD1	TGTGCCAGTAGGAAGGACAGGGAGGGACGTCAGCCCCAGCATTTT	CASRKDREGRQPQHF
TRBJ2-7	TRBV11-2	NA	TRBD2	TGTGCCAGCAGCTTAACTAGCGAGATTTCCTACGAGCAGTACTTC	CASSLTSEISYEQYF
TRBJ1-4	TRBV27	NA	TRBD1	TGTGCCAGCAGTTATACAGGGGGCAAGAATGAAAAACTGTTTTTT	CASSYTGGKNEKLFF
TRBJ1-1	TRBV10-2	many	NA	TGCGCCAGCAGTCGCGCGACGGGGGAAGCTTTCTTT	CASSRATGEAFF
TRBJ2-7	TRBV6-1	few	TRBD2	TGTGCCAGCAGTGAACAAGCGGGGGCCTCCTACGAGCAGTACTTC	CASSEQAGASYEQYF
TRBJ1-5	TRBV19	NA	NA	TGTGCCAGTAGCCGCGGGGCGTATAGCAATCAGCCCCAGCATTTT	CASSRGAYSNQPQHF